These 9 T cell receptor beta chains were sequenced from one sample in a study of regulatory T cells in long-lasting Graves disease. The time point here: newly diagnosed GD, antithyroid drugs for less than 3 months. Following extraction of RNA from PBMCs, that RNA was used to make the TCR library. Libraries of TCR beta came from iRepertoire HTBI primers plus Arm-PCR of CDR3 regions. MiXCR, applied by TCRdb to the multiplex PCR reads, yields one record per CDR3 protein. This sample has about 460,000 distinct CDR3 sequences, with about 15% found just once. Another study also made use of these data, one on T cells in Graves' hyperthyroidism and ophthalmopathy.

Sequencing used peripheral blood mononuclear cells (PBMCs), obtained at new diagnosis, from a patient treated with antithyroid drugs. The receptors stem from a woman aged 50 to 60 with Graves disease.

At least ten counts were recorded for this clonotype. The chain employs TRBV5-1 and TRBJ2-7, with 7 positions matching TRBD1. Germline CDR1 SGHRS, CDR2 YFSETQ. This CDR3 comprises 15 residues. V lost 0 bases, J lost 3 bases, and 6 bases stayed unmatched. The CDR3 coding sequence is TGCGCCAGCAGCTTGGCCATAGGACAGGTCTACGAGCAGTACTTC. This codes for CASSLAIGQVYEQYF.

This clonotype occurred many times. V gene TRBV9 combines with J gene TRBJ2-1; 9 bases align to TRBD2. The CDR3 length is 16 residues. V dropped 0 bases and J dropped 4; count of bases not matched to a gene: 5. CDR1 is SGDLS and CDR2 is YYNGEE in the germline V gene. The CDR3 here is CASSVGGRAEYNEQFF. As DNA, the CDR3 is TGTGCCAGCAGCGTAGGCGGGAGGGCAGAATACAATGAGCAGTTCTTC.

The V and J genes are TRBV3-1 and TRBJ2-7; D call uncertain. Per germline, CDR1 LGHDT and CDR2 YNNKEL (reference sequence). This CDR3 region has 16 residues. Trimming cost V 4 bases and J 0 bases, with 16 bases left between them. CDR3 sequence reads: CASSPLAGPHSYEQYF. The CDR3 nucleotides read TGTGCCAGCAGCCCGTTGGCCGGACCCCACTCCTACGAGCAGTACTTC.

This clonotype was seen ten or more times. V usage is TRBV10-3 and J usage is TRBJ2-3; 9 bases align to TRBD2. J was trimmed by 4 bases and V by 2 bases; bases with no gene match: 1. The CDR3 is made up of 14 amino acids. Germline loops: CDR1 ENHRY, CDR2 SYGVKD. The CDR3 DNA reads TGTGCCATCAGTGAGGTAGCGGGAGCAGATACGCAGTATTTT. Its translation: CAISEVAGADTQYF.

Comments on this clonotype: Given a much more abundant clone one base away, this may be a read error. The chain has TRBV2 and TRBJ2-7; 9 nucleotides align to TRBD1. CDR3 length: 14 residues. V was clipped by 7 bases and J by 2 bases; unmatched bases: 6. Germline V gene data show CDR1 as SNHLY and CDR2 as FYNNEI. CDR3 DNA sequence: TGTGCCAGCACCCCGAGACAGGGGGCCTACGAGCAGTACTTC. Its protein is CASTPRQGAYEQYF.

This clonotype was seen a few times. The chain has TRBV20-1 and TRBJ2-1; D call uncertain. Per germline, CDR1 DFQATT and CDR2 SNEGSKA (reference sequence). The V end was cut by 3 bases, the J end by 3 bases, with 15 bases between. The CDR3 has 15 residues. The CDR3 DNA reads TGCAGTGCTAGCTTATCCGGGCCCGGCTACAATGAGCAGTTCTTC. Translated, it gives CSASLSGPGYNEQFF.

This clonotype was detected many times. The gene calls are TRBV28 and TRBJ2-2; no clear D. The V end lost 2 bases, the J end lost 5 bases, and 12 bases lay between the germline ends. Germline V gene data show CDR1 as MDHEN and CDR2 as SYDVKM. The CDR3 covers 15 residues. CDR3 nucleotides: TGTGCCAGCAGTTTAGGGTGGACGGAGACCGGGGAGCTGTTTTTT. It specifies CASSLGWTETGELFF.

This clonotype was detected a few times. The chain uses TRBV13 and TRBJ2-3; D is tentatively TRBD1 or TRBD2 (5 bases each). Germline V gene data show CDR1 as PRHDT and CDR2 as FYEKMQ (reference sequence). This CDR3 comprises 17 residues. V was shortened by 0 bases and J by 2 bases, with 15 bases between the two germline ends. CDR3 nucleotides: TGTGCCAGCAGCTTAGGCGCCGAGGGGCACACCACAGATACGCAGTATTTT. It codes for CASSLGAEGHTTDTQYF.

The chain has TRBV5-6 and TRBJ2-7; TRBD2 agrees at 13 bases. CDR1 SGHDT and CDR2 YYEEEE come from the germline V gene. This CDR3 has 18 residues. The J segment lost 7 bases and the V segment lost 0 bases, leaving 13 bases of the junction unmatched. This chain's CDR3 is CASSLEGLAGAPTWEQYF. The CDR3 region has the DNA TGTGCCAGCAGCTTGGAAGGACTAGCGGGAGCCCCCACGTGGGAGCAGTACTTC.